This TCR beta chain was captured in a study of Graves' ophthalmopathy and Graves' hyperthyroidism. Study conclusions and caveats: Researchers report that a 13-signature model separated ophthalmopathy from stable hyperthyroidism, posting almost 90% sensitivity and more than 70% specificity.

Regarding this clonotype: Its antigen is unknown.

CDR3 length: 19 residues. V lost 0 bases and J 3 bases, leaving 23 bases between the germline ends. Germline loops: CDR1 LGHNA, CDR2 YSLEER. The authors amplified TCR beta CDR3 regions, and they did so from RNA transcripts for repertoire sequencing. A first-round RT-PCR used HTBI primers, followed by a second-round multiplex PCR. In TCRdb, the multiplex PCR reads were re-called with MiXCR into one record per CDR3 protein. The repertoire includes 740,000 or so distinct CDR3 sequences, 40% of them detected once, and less than 55% sits in the top ten. The study enrolled ophthalmopathy donors with moderate-to-severe activity, CAS ≥3, NOSPECS ≥4 and duration under 3 months. The PBMCs used were ones drawn from approximately 10 ml of fresh peripheral blood.

J is TRBJ2-5 and V is TRBV4-3, with D perhaps matching TRBD1 (5 bases). The TCR originated in an adult man with Graves' ophthalmopathy. The sample was peripheral blood. CDR3 nucleotides: TGCGCCAGCAGCCAAGATCTTGGGGCAGGACAAGCAGGCAAAGAGACCCAGTACTTC. Translation: CASSQDLGAGQAGKETQYF.